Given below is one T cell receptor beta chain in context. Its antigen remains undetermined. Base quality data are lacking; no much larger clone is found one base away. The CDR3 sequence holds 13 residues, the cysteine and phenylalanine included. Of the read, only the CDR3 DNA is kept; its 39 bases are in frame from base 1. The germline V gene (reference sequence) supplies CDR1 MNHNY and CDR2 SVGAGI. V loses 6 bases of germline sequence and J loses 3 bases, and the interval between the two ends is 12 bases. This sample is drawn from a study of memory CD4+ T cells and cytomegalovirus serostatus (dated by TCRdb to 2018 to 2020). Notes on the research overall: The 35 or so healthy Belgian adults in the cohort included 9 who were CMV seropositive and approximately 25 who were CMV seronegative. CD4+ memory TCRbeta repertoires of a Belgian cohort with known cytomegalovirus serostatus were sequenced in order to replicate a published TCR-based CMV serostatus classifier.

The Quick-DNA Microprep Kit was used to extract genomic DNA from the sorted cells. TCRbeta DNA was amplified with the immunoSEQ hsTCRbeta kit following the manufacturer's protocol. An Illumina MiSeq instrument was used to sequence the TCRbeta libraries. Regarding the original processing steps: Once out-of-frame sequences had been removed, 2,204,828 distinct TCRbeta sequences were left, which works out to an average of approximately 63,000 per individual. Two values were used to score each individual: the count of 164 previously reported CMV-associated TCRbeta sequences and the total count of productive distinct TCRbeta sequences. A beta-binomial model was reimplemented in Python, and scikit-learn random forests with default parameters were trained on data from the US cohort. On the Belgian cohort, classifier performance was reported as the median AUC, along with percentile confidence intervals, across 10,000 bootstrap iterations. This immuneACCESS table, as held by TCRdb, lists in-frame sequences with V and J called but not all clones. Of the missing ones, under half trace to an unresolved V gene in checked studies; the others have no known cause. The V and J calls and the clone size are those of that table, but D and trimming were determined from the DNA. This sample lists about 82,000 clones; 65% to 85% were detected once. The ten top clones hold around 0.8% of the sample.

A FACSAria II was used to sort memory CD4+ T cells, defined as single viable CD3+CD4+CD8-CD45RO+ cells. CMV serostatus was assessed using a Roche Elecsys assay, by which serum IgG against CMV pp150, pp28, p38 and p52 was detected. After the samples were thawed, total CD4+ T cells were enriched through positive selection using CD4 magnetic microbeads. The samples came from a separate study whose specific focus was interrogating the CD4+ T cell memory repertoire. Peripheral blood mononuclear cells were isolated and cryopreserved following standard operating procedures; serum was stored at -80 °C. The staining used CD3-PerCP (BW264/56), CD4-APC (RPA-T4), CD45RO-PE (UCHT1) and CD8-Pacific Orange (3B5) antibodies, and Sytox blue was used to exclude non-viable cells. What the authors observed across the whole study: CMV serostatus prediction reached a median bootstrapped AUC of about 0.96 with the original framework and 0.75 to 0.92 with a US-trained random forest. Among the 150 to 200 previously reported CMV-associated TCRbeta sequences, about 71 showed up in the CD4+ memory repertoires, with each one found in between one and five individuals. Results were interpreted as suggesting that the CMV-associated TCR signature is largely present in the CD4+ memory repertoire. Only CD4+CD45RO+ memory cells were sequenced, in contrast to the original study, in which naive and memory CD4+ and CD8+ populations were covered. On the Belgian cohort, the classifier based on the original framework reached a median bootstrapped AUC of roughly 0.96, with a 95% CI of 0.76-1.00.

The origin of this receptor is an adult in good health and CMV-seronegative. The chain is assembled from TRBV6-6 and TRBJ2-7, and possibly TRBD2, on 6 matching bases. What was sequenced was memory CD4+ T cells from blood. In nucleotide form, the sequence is TGTGCCAGCAGCTCCCCGGGGGTCTACGAGCAGTACTTC. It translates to CASSSPGVYEQYF.